This T cell receptor (beta chain) was captured by sequencing in a study of T cell responses to AZD1222 COVID-19 vaccine. General observations from the study: With dominance at 160-218 and 743-854, vaccine-associated CD4 TCRs spanned spike. Compared with day 0, the breadth and depth of the Spike-specific TCR repertoire rose significantly after two doses of AZD1222. There were mostly white British donors and more females than males, and clonal diversity was possibly underestimated.

Germline values: CDR1 SGDLS, CDR2 YYNGEE. The CDR3 is made up of 16 amino acids. Trimming took off 0 bases at V and 9 bases at J, with 16 bases between the two ends. For this clone: Its antigen is as yet unknown.

The data were produced by immunoSEQ multiplex PCR, yet TCRdb's version contains in-frame clones alone and is incomplete. This sample has about 140,000 clones; about 91% occur once, and the top ten carry 3% to 4.5%. The chain recombines TRBV9 with TRBJ1-6; D possibly corresponds to TRBD1 (5 bases). The sequence was obtained from an adult in good health. Sequenced material: peripheral blood, taken on day 0 of AZD1222 vaccination. CDR3 loop: CASSVDPNSGASPLHF. DNA for the CDR3: TGTGCCAGCAGCGTAGACCCGAATTCCGGGGCTTCACCCCTCCACTTT.